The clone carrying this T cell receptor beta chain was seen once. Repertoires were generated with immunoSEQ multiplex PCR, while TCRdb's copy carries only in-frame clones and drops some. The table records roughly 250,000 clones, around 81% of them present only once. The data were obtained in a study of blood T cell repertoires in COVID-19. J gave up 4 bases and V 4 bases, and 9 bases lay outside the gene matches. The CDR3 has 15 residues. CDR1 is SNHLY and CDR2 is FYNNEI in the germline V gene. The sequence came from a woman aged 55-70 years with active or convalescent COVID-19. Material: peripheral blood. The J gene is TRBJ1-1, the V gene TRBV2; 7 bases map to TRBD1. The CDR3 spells CASSAATGAGTEAFF. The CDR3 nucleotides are TGTGCCAGCAGTGCCGCCACAGGGGCAGGCACTGAAGCTTTCTTT.